This T cell receptor beta chain was sequenced in a study of shared clonotypes between healthy human individuals. Nashville, Tennessee was home to all donors, who were Caucasian adults. Trimming removed 7 bases from V and 2 bases from J; junction bases left unmatched: 10. Germline V CDR1 and CDR2: MDHEN, SYDVKM. The CDR3 length is 15 residues. Repertoires were generated with immunoSEQ multiplex PCR, while TCRdb's copy carries only in-frame clones and drops some. The table records about 2.4 million clones, roughly 93% of them present only once. The sample was naive CD4+ T cells from PBMCs. Subset given: CD45RA+ positively selected. V and J are TRBV28 and TRBJ2-7; TRBD1 aligns across 8 bases. The origin of this receptor is a man between 18 and 35 years old in good health. Some clones in this sample may be carry-over from other donors' samples. CDR3 DNA: TGTGCCAGCACCCCGGACAGGGCTGGGGCCTACGAGCAGTACTTC. This codes for CASTPDRAGAYEQYF.